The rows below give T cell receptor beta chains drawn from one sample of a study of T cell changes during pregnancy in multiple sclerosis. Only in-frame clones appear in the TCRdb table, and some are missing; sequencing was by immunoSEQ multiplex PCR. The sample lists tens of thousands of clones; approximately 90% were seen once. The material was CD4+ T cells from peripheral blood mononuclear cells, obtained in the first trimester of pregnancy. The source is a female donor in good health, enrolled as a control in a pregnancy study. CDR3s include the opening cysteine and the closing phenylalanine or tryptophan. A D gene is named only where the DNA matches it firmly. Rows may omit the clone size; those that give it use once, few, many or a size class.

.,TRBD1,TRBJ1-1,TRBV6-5,CASSYQTGTEAFF,TGTGCCAGCAGTTACCAGACAGGGACTGAAGCTTTCTTT
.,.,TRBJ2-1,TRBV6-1,CASSEGTVRGVFF,TGTGCCAGCAGTGAAGGGACGGTCCGGGGAGTGTTCTTC
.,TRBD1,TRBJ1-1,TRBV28,CASSFGITGEAFF,TGTGCCAGCAGTTTCGGGATTACAGGGGAGGCTTTCTTT
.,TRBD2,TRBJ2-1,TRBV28,CASSGGIALAGGSEQFF,TGTGCCAGCAGTGGGGGGATCGCTCTAGCGGGAGGCAGTGAGCAGTTCTTC
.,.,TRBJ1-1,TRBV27,CASSFRVNTEAFF,TGTGCCAGCAGTTTCAGGGTGAACACTGAAGCTTTCTTT
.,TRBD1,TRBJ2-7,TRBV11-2,CASSHRGGEQYF,TGTGCCAGCAGCCACAGGGGTGGGGAGCAGTACTTC
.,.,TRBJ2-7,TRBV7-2,CASSPSARDEQYF,TGTGCCAGCAGCCCGAGTGCCCGCGACGAGCAGTACTTC
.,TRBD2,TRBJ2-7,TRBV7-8,CASSLFSLAGVGEQYF,TGTGCCAGCAGCTTATTTTCACTAGCGGGAGTGGGCGAGCAGTACTTC
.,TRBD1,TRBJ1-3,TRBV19,CASSSPGTASGNTIYF,TGTGCCAGTAGTTCCCCCGGGACAGCCTCTGGAAACACCATATATTTT
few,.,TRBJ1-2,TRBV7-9,CASSLGLYGYTF,TGTGCCAGCAGTTTAGGACTCTATGGCTACACCTTC
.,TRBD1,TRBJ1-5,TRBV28,CASTDGTGNQPQHF,TGTGCCAGCACCGACGGGACAGGGAATCAGCCCCAGCATTTT
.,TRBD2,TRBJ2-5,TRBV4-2,CASSLGTSGGQETQYF,TGTGCCAGCAGCCTCGGGACTAGCGGGGGGCAAGAGACCCAGTACTTC
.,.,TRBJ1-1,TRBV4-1,CASSLGGKGVGAFF,TGCGCCAGCAGCCTCGGGGGAAAAGGCGTAGGCGCTTTCTTT
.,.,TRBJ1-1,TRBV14,CASSLQGNTEAFF,TGTGCCAGCAGCCTGCAGGGGAACACTGAAGCTTTCTTT
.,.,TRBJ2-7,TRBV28,CASSLGGVGVYYEQYF,TGTGCCAGCAGTTTAGGTGGGGTCGGGGTCTATTACGAGCAGTACTTC
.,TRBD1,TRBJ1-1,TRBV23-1,CASSRTGLNTEAFF,TGCGCCAGCAGTCGGACAGGCTTAAACACTGAAGCTTTCTTT
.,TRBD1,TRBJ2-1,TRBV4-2,CASSPQGAGTAVDNEQFF,TGTGCCAGCAGCCCACAGGGGGCGGGAACCGCAGTTGACAATGAGCAGTTCTTC
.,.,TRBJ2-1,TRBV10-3,CAISGAGAGSYNEQFF,TGTGCCATCAGTGGGGCGGGCGCGGGGTCCTACAATGAGCAGTTCTTC
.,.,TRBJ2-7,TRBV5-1,CASNDGGTYEQYF,TGCGCCAGCAACGACGGCGGGACCTACGAGCAGTACTTC
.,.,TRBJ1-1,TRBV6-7,CASIMSGWWTEAFF,TGTGCCAGCATTATGTCAGGGTGGTGGACTGAAGCTTTCTTT
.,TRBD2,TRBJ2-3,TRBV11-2,CASSLDSGGGDTQCF,TGTGCCAGCAGCTTAGACAGCGGGGGAGGAGATACGCAGTGTTTT
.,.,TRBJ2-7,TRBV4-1,CASSQGTVAYEQYF,TGCGCCAGCAGCCAAGGCACAGTAGCCTACGAGCAGTACTTC
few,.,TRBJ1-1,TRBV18,CASSPIGGTEAFF,TGTGCCAGCTCACCGATCGGGGGCACTGAAGCTTTCTTT
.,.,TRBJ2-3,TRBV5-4,CASSLRGADTDTQYF,TGTGCCAGCAGCTTGCGGGGGGCCGACACAGATACGCAGTATTTT
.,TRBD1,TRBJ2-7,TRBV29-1,CSVLGTGASYEQYF,TGCAGCGTCCTTGGGACAGGAGCTTCCTACGAGCAGTACTTC
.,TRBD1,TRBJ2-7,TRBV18,CASSPGTGIAYEQYF,TGTGCCAGCTCACCCGGGACAGGGATCGCCTACGAGCAGTACTTC
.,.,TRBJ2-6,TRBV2,CASNAGPSGANVLTF,TGTGCCAGCAATGCAGGGCCCTCTGGGGCCAACGTCCTGACTTTC
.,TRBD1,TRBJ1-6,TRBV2,CASRETGLGSPLHF,TGTGCCAGCAGGGAGACAGGGTTGGGTTCACCCCTCCACTTT
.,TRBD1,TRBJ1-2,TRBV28,CASSLRQIQGYGYTF,TGTGCCAGCAGTTTACGCCAGATACAGGGGTATGGCTACACCTTC
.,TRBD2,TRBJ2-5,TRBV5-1,CASSLPLAGKETQYF,TGCGCCAGCAGCCTACCTCTAGCGGGAAAGGAGACCCAGTACTTC
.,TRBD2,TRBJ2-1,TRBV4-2,CASTQQRPGGRVYNEQFF,TGTGCCAGCACCCAACAGCGGCCTGGCGGGAGAGTCTACAATGAGCAGTTCTTC
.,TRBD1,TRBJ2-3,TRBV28,CASRGDSTPEERNTDTQYF,TGTGCCAGCAGGGGGGACAGTACCCCGGAGGAGCGGAACACAGATACGCAGTATTTT
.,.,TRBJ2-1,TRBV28,CASSQPGIDNEQFF,TGTGCCAGCAGTCAACCCGGGATTGACAATGAGCAGTTCTTC
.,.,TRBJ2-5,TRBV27,CASSLRGQETQYF,TGTGCCAGCAGTTTAAGGGGGCAAGAGACCCAGTACTTC
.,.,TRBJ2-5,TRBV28,CASSLPGSQGETQYF,TGTGCCAGCAGTTTACCGGGCTCCCAGGGAGAGACCCAGTACTTC
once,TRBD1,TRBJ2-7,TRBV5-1,CASSLVTGGSYEQYF,TGCGCCAGCAGCTTGGTTACAGGGGGCTCCTACGAGCAGTACTTC
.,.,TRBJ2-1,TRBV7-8,CASFPAGRGPHNEQFF,TGTGCCAGCTTCCCCGCGGGGCGGGGGCCTCACAATGAGCAGTTCTTC
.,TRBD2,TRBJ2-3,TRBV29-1,CSVIAGGPGDTQYF,TGCAGCGTCATAGCGGGGGGGCCGGGAGATACGCAGTATTTT
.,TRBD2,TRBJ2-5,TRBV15,CATSGAGGETQYF,TGTGCCACCTCAGGAGCGGGGGGTGAGACCCAGTACTTC
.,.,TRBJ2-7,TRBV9,CASSVQGSPGIYEQYF,TGTGCCAGCAGCGTTCAGGGGAGCCCCGGAATCTACGAGCAGTACTTC
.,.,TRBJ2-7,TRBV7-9,CASSYPGSEQYF,TGTGCCAGCAGTTATCCAGGGTCCGAGCAGTACTTC
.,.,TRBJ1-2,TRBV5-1,CASSFGGDYGYTF,TGCGCCAGCAGCTTCGGAGGGGACTATGGCTACACCTTC
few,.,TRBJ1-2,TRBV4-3,CASSQGKGFPNYGYTF,TGCGCCAGCAGCCAAGGGAAGGGGTTCCCCAACTATGGCTACACCTTC
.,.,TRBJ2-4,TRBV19,CASSILATLAKNIQYF,TGTGCCAGTAGTATCTTGGCCACCCTAGCCAAAAACATTCAGTACTTC
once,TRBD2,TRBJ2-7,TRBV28,CASRGIAGGTYEQYF,TGTGCCAGCAGAGGAATAGCGGGGGGTACCTACGAGCAGTACTTC
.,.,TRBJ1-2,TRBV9,CASSVAFVGGADGYTF,TGTGCCAGCAGCGTAGCTTTTGTAGGAGGGGCGGATGGCTACACCTTC
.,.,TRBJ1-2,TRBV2,CASLDWRYTF,TGTGCCAGTTTGGACTGGCGCTACACCTTC
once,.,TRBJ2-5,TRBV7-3,CASSFRGSWGETQYF,TGTGCCAGCAGCTTTAGGGGAAGTTGGGGAGAGACCCAGTACTTC
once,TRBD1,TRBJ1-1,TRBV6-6,CASSYVTGGRSTEAFF,TGTGCCAGCAGTTACGTTACAGGGGGTCGGAGCACTGAAGCTTTCTTT
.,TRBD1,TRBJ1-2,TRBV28,CASSYWDRAYGYTF,TGTGCCAGCAGTTACTGGGACAGGGCCTATGGCTACACCTTC